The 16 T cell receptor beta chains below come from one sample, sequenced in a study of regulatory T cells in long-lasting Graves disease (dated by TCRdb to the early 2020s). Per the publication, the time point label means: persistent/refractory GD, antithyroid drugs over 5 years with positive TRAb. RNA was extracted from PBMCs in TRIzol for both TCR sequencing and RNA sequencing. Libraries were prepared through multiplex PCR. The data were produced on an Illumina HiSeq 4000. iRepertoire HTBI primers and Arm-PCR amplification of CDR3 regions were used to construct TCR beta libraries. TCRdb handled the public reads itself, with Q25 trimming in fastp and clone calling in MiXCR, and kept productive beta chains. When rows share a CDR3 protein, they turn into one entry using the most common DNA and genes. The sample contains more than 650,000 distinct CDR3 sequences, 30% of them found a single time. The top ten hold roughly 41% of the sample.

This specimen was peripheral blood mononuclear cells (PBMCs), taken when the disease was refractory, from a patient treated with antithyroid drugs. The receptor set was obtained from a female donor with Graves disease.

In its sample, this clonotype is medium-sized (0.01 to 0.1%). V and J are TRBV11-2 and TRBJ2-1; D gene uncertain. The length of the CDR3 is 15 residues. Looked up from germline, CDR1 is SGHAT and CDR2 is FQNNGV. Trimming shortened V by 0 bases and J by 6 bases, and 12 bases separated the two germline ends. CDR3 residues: CASSLEHQLGNEQFF. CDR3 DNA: TGTGCCAGCAGCTTAGAACACCAACTGGGCAATGAGCAGTTCTTC.

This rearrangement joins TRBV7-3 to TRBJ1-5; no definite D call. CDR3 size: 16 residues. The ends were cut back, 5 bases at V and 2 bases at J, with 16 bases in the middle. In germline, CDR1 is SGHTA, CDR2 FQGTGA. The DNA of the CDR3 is TGTGCCAGCAGCCCCCGGGCCGGGGATGGCAATCAGCCCCAGCATTTT. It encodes CASSPRAGDGNQPQHF. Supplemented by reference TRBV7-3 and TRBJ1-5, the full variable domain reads GAGVSQTPSNKVTEKGKYVELRCDPISGHTALYWYRQSLGQGPEFLIYFQGTGAADDSGLPNDRFFAVRPEGSVSTLKIQRTERGDSAVYLCASSPRAGDGNQPQHFGDGTRLSIL.

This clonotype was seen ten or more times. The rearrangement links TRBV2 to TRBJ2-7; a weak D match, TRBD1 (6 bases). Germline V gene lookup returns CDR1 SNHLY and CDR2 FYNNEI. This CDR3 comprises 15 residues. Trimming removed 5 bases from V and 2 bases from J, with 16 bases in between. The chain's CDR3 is CASSRAPGQAYEQYF. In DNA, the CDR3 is TGTGCCAGCAGTCGAGCCCCGGGACAAGCCTACGAGCAGTACTTC.

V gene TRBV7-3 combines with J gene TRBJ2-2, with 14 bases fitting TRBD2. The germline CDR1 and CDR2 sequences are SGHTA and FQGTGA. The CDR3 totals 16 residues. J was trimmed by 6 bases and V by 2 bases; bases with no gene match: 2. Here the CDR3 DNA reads TGTGCCAGCAGCTTACAGACTAGCGGGAGGGCCGGGGAGCTGTTTTTT. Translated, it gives CASSLQTSGRAGELFF.

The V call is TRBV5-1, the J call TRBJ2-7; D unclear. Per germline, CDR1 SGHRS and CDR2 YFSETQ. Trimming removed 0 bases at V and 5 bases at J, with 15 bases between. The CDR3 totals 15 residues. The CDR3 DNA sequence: TGCGCCAGCAGCTTGGAGGGCAGCAACGAGGACGAGCAGTACTTC. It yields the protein CASSLEGSNEDEQYF.

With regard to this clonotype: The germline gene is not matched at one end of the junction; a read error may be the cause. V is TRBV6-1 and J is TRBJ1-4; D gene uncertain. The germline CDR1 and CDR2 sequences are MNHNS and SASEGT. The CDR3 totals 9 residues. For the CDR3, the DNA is TGTGCCAGCAGCCACGGACCGACTTTT. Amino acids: CASSHGPTF.

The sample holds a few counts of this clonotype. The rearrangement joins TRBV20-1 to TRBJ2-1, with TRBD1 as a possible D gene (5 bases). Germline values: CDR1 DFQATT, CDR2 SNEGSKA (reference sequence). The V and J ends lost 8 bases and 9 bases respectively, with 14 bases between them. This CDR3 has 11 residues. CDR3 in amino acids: CSTKRGFEQFF. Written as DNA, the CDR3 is TGCAGTACTAAAAGGGGATTTGAGCAGTTCTTC.

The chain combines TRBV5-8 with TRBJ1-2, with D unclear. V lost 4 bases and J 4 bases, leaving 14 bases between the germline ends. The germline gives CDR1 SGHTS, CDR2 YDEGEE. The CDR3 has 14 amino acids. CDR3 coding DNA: TGTGCCAGCAGCCCCGCGGTTCCCCGCTATGGCTACACCTTC. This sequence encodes CASSPAVPRYGYTF.

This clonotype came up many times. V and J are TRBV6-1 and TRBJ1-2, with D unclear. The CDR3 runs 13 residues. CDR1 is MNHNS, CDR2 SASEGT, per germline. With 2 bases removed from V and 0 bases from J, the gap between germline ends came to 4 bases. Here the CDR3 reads CASSESPNYGYTF. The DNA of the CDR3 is TGTGCCAGCAGTGAATCCCCTAACTATGGCTACACCTTC.

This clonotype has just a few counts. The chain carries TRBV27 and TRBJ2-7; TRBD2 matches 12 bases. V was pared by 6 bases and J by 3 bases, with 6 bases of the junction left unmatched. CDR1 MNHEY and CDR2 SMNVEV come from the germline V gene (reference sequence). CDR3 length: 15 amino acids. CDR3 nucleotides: TGTGCCAGCAGCTCGGGACTAGCGGGTGTCTACGAGCAGTACTTC. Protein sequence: CASSSGLAGVYEQYF.

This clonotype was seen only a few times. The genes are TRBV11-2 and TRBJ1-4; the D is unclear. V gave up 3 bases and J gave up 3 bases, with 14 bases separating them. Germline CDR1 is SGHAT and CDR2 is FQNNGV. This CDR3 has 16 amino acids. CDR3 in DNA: TGTGCCAGCAGCTTCGTAGGGCGGCGGGCTAATGAAAAACTGTTTTTT. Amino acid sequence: CASSFVGRRANEKLFF.

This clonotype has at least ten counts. The CDR3 coding sequence is TGTGCCAGCAGTGAATGGGGACAGGGAAGGACCTTGTTTGAAAAACTGTTTTTT. Its translation is CASSEWGQGRTLFEKLFF. The chain employs TRBV2 and TRBJ1-4, with 9 bases identical to TRBD1. V dropped 2 bases and J dropped 7; count of bases not matched to a gene: 14. The germline V gene has CDR1 SNHLY and CDR2 FYNNEI. CDR3 length: 18 amino acids.

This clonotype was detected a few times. This CDR3 is CATNQGEAYEQYF. The CDR3 nucleotides are TGTGCCACTAACCAGGGGGAGGCTTACGAGCAGTACTTC. The V call is TRBV2, the J call TRBJ2-7, with a weak D call TRBD1 (7 bases). CDR3 length: 13 residues. Trimming took off 10 bases at V and 4 bases at J, with 17 bases between the two ends. The germline CDR1 and CDR2 sequences are SNHLY and FYNNEI.

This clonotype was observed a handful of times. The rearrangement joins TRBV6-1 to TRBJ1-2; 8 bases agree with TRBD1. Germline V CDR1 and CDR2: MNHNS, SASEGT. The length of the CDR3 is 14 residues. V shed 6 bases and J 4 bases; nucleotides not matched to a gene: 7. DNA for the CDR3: TGTGCCAGCAGACCGACAGGGGCCCGCTATGGCTACACCTTC. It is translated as CASRPTGARYGYTF.

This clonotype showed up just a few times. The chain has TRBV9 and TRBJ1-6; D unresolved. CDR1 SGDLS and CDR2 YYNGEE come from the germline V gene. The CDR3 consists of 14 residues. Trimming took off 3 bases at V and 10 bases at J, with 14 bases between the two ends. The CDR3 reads CASSAQRRDSPLHF. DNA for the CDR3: TGTGCCAGCAGCGCCCAGAGGAGAGACTCACCCCTCCACTTT.

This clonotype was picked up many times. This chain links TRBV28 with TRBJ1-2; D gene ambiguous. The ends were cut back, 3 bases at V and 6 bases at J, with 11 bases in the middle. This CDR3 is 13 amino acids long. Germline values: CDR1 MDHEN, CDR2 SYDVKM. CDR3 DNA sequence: TGTGCCAGCAGTTTTGCCCAAAGTCATGGCTACACCTTC. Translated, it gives CASSFAQSHGYTF.